A selection of T cell receptor beta chains follows, all from one sample in a study of T cell responses to AZD1222 COVID-19 vaccine. Method: immunoSEQ multiplex PCR; TCRdb's copy keeps in-frame clones and lacks some. The table records roughly 150,000 clones, around 88% of them present only once. The starting material was peripheral blood, obtained on day 0 of AZD1222 vaccination. The receptor set was obtained from an adult in good health. Both conserved end residues are part of each CDR3. The D gene is left open where the match is weak. A row's size may be missing; if present it is once, few, many or a size class.

CDR3aa	CDR3nt	abundance	v_gene	j_gene	d_gene
CASSRMRGTPVHF	TGTGCCAGCAGCCGGATGCGGGGGACACCTGTGCATTTT	NA	TRBV14	TRBJ1-5	NA
CASSYRTGYSGELFF	TGTGCCAGCAGCTACCGGACAGGGTATTCCGGGGAGCTGTTTTTT	NA	TRBV5-8	TRBJ2-2	TRBD1
CASSGGTYGYTF	TGTGCCAGCAGCGGGGGCACTTATGGCTACACCTTC	NA	TRBV9	TRBJ1-2	NA
CASSEIWDQPQHF	TGTGCCAGCAGTGAAATTTGGGATCAGCCCCAGCATTTT	NA	TRBV6-1	TRBJ1-5	NA
CASSSAGFTGELFF	TGTGCCAGTAGTAGCGCAGGCTTTACCGGGGAGCTGTTTTTT	NA	TRBV19	TRBJ2-2	NA
CSAGTGPEQYF	TGCAGTGCTGGCACAGGGCCCGAGCAGTACTTC	NA	TRBV20-1	TRBJ2-7	NA
CASSGISTNSPLHF	TGTGCCAGCAGTGGCATATCGACTAATTCACCCCTCCACTTT	NA	TRBV25-1	TRBJ1-6	NA
CASSREGGGELFF	TGTGCCAGCAGCCGCGAAGGAGGCGGGGAGCTGTTTTTT	NA	TRBV7-9	TRBJ2-2	NA
CASRRDTSYNSPLHF	TGTGCCAGCAGACGGGACACCTCCTATAATTCACCCCTCCACTTT	few	TRBV6-5	TRBJ1-6	NA
CASSLSAGANVLTF	TGTGCCAGCAGCCTCTCGGCTGGGGCCAACGTCCTGACTTTC	NA	TRBV14	TRBJ2-6	NA
CASSLRRPTSGPQHF	TGTGCCAGCAGTTTGCGTAGGCCGACCTCAGGGCCCCAGCATTTT	NA	TRBV28	TRBJ1-5	NA
CASRPGSYGYTF	TGTGCCAGCAGACCAGGTTCCTATGGCTACACCTTC	NA	TRBV28	TRBJ1-2	NA
CASSRIAGVRTGELFF	TGTGCCAGCAGCCGCATAGCGGGAGTACGCACCGGGGAGCTGTTTTTT	few	TRBV7-9	TRBJ2-2	TRBD2
CASSLVGVRRGYTF	TGCGCCAGCAGCTTGGTGGGGGTTCGTCGTGGCTACACCTTC	NA	TRBV5-1	TRBJ1-2	NA
CASSQTRDRVAFF	TGTGCCAGCAGTCAGACCCGGGACAGGGTGGCTTTCTTT	NA	TRBV11-3	TRBJ1-1	TRBD1
CASMTSGIRGGELFF	TGTGCCAGCATGACTAGCGGGATTAGGGGCGGGGAGCTGTTTTTT	NA	TRBV7-8	TRBJ2-2	TRBD2
CASSLAVSGELFF	TGTGCCAGCAGCTTAGCAGTTTCTGGGGAGCTGTTTTTT	NA	TRBV5-6	TRBJ2-2	NA
CIVLGTSGGQREQFF	TGCATCGTCCTGGGGACTAGCGGGGGGCAAAGGGAGCAGTTCTTC	once	TRBV29-1	TRBJ2-1	TRBD2
CASSIYRNAYTGELFF	TGTGCCAGTAGTATCTACAGGAACGCTTACACCGGGGAGCTGTTTTTT	NA	TRBV19	TRBJ2-2	NA
CASSLSLSRELFF	TGTGCCAGCAGCCTGTCCCTCTCCCGGGAGCTGTTTTTT	NA	TRBV13	TRBJ2-2	NA
CASSRLAGAKGGETQYF	TGTGCCAGCAGTCGACTAGCGGGAGCGAAAGGAGGAGAGACCCAGTACTTC	NA	TRBV28	TRBJ2-5	TRBD2
CASSRTGAEAFF	TGTGCCAGCAGTCGGACAGGCGCTGAAGCTTTCTTT	once	TRBV6-2/TRBV6-3	TRBJ1-1	TRBD1
CASSTKRGPAGRDETQYF	TGTGCCAGCAGTACTAAGCGGGGCCCAGCGGGAAGGGATGAGACCCAGTACTTC	NA	TRBV7-8	TRBJ2-5	TRBD2
CASSLSRRQGSRGANVLTF	TGTGCCAGCAGTTTATCCCGCCGACAGGGATCCCGCGGGGCCAACGTCCTGACTTTC	NA	TRBV28	TRBJ2-6	TRBD1
CASSLVGGQPQHF	TGTGCCAGCAGCTTAGTAGGGGGACAGCCCCAGCATTTT	NA	TRBV7-8	TRBJ1-5	NA
CASRANEKLFF	TGTGCCAGCAGAGCTAATGAAAAACTGTTTTTT	NA	TRBV6-5	TRBJ1-4	NA
CASSYHSAGSYEQYF	TGTGCCAGCAGTTACCATTCGGCCGGCTCCTACGAGCAGTACTTC	NA	TRBV6-5	TRBJ2-7	NA
CASSIDLEGRSYNEQFF	TGTGCCAGTAGTATAGATTTGGAGGGCCGCTCCTACAATGAGCAGTTCTTC	NA	TRBV19	TRBJ2-1	NA
CASSFAQPGQGSMNTEAFF	TGTGCCAGCAGCTTCGCCCAACCGGGACAGGGGAGCATGAACACTGAAGCTTTCTTT	NA	TRBV7-6	TRBJ1-1	TRBD1
CSVARGQTNTEAFF	TGCAGCGTTGCCCGGGGACAGACAAACACTGAAGCTTTCTTT	NA	TRBV29-1	TRBJ1-1	TRBD1
CASSLGFGRAHEQYF	TGTGCCAGCAGCTTAGGTTTCGGGAGGGCCCACGAGCAGTACTTC	NA	TRBV11-1	TRBJ2-7	TRBD2
CASTLAESSYEQYF	TGCGCCAGCACCCTAGCCGAAAGCTCCTACGAGCAGTACTTC	NA	TRBV4-1	TRBJ2-7	NA
CSVGTGGGYTF	TGCAGCGTTGGGACAGGTGGTGGCTACACCTTC	NA	TRBV29-1	TRBJ1-2	TRBD1